This TCR beta chain was observed in a study of T cell repertoires in aging, cancer and after chemotherapy. This clonotype ranks as medium-sized. Rearranged V-D-J TRB sequences were amplified with a mixed TRB-A/B primer pool. MiXCR was run by TCRdb on the multiplex PCR reads, yielding one entry per CDR3 protein. The sample yields about 12,000 distinct CDR3 sequences, over 25% seen once. Amplification of TCR beta used genomic DNA extracted from peripheral blood. V lost 3 bases and J lost 3, with 22 bases in between. There are 18 residues in the CDR3. Looked up from germline, CDR1 is MNHNS and CDR2 is SASEGT.

Sequences were obtained from blood. The sequence derives from a human donor in good health. The rearrangement links TRBV6-1 to TRBJ2-3; D tentatively reads TRBD1 or TRBD2 (5 bases each). Here the CDR3 DNA reads TGTGCCAGCAGTGACGAGGGTCGTTCAGGGATCGAAACAGATACGCAGTATTTT. This translates into CASSDEGRSGIETDTQYF.